A single sample gave rise to the 4 T cell receptor beta chains below, sequenced in a study of blood T cell repertoires in COVID-19. Assay: immunoSEQ multiplex PCR; the TCRdb copy retains only in-frame clones and omits some. The sample carries about 150,000 clones, more than 75% recorded once. The sample consisted of peripheral blood. The receptors here all came from a man over 45 who had recovered from COVID-19.

The chain uses TRBV4-1 and TRBJ2-5; tentative D call: TRBD2 (7 bases). This CDR3 spans 15 amino acids. Germline CDR1 MGHRA, CDR2 YSYEKL. The V gene lost 2 bases and the J gene lost 7 bases, with 17 bases spanning the gap. CDR3 nucleotide sequence: TGCGCCAGCAGCCAAATTCAAGTGGGAGGGGGGACCCAGTACTTC. Protein product: CASSQIQVGGGTQYF.

The chain employs TRBV9 and TRBJ2-1; perhaps TRBD2 as D (5 bases). This CDR3 contains 17 residues. The V end lost 0 bases, the J end lost 0 bases, and 13 bases lay between the germline ends. Germline V CDR1 and CDR2: SGDLS, YYNGEE. CDR3 bases: TGTGCCAGCAGCGTAGGCGTCAGACTAAGCTCCTACAATGAGCAGTTCTTC. It codes for CASSVGVRLSSYNEQFF.

The CDR3 spells CASRVRGASTDTQYF. The CDR3 DNA reads TGTGCCAGTAGAGTCAGGGGAGCTAGCACAGATACGCAGTATTTT. The gene calls are TRBV6-4 and TRBJ2-3, with D perhaps matching TRBD1 (6 bases). This CDR3 is built from 15 residues. V was cut by 9 bases and J by 0 bases, with 16 bases left in between. Germline CDR1 MRHNA, CDR2 SNTAGT.

This chain uses TRBV6-2 or TRBV6-3 with TRBJ2-3; 12 positions match TRBD2. Germline V gene data show CDR1 as MNHEY and CDR2 as SVGEGT. Trimming took 2 bases from V and 6 from J; bases not matched to a gene: 9. CDR3 length: 17 amino acids. The CDR3 sequence is CASSYPTSGGTLDTQYF. In DNA form, the CDR3 reads TGTGCCAGCAGTTACCCCACTAGCGGGGGGACTCTGGATACGCAGTATTTT.